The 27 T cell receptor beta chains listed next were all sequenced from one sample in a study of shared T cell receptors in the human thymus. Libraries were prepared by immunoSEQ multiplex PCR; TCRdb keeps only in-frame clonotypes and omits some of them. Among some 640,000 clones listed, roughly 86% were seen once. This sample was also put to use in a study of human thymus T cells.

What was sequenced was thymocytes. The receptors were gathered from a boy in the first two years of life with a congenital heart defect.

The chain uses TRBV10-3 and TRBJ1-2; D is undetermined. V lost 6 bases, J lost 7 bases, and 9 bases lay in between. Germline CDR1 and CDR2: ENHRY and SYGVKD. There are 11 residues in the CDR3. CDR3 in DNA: TGTGCCATCAGCCGACTCTCTGGCTACACCTTC. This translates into CAISRLSGYTF.

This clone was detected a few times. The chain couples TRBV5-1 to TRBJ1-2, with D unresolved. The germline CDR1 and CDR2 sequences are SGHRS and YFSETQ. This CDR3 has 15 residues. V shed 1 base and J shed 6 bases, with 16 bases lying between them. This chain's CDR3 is CASSLYRDSIHGYTF. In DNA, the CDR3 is TGCGCCAGCAGCTTGTATCGGGATTCTATTCATGGCTACACCTTC.

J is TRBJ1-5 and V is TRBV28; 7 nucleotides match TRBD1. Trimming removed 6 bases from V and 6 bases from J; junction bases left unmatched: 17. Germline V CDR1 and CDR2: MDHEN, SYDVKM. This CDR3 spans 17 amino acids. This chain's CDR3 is CASSQISQGFGGQPQHF. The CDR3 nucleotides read TGTGCCAGCAGCCAGATATCACAGGGGTTCGGAGGTCAGCCCCAGCATTTT.

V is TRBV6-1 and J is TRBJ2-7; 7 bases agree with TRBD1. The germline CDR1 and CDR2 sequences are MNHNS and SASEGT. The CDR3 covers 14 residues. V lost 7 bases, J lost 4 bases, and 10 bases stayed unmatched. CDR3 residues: CASIPTGLIYEQYF. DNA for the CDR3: TGTGCCAGCATCCCGACAGGGCTTATTTACGAGCAGTACTTC.

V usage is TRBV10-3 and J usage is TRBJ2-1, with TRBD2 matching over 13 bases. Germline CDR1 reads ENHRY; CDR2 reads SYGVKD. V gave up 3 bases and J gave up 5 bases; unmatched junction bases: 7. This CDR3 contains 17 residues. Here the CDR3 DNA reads TGTGCCATCAGTGATTTAGACGGGACTAGCGGGAACAATGAGCAGTTCTTC. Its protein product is CAISDLDGTSGNNEQFF.

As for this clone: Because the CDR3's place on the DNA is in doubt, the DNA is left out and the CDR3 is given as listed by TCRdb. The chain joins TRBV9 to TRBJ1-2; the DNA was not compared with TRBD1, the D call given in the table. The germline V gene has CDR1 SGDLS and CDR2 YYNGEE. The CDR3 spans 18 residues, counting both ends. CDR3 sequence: CASSSSVTGTEHLYGYTF.

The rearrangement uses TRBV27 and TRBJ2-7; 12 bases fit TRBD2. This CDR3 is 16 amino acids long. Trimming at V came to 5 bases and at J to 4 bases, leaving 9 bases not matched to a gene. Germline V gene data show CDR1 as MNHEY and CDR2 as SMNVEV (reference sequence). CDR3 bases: TGTGCCAGCAGTAAAGCTAGCGGGAGGGCCGCTTACGAGCAGTACTTC. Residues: CASSKASGRAAYEQYF.

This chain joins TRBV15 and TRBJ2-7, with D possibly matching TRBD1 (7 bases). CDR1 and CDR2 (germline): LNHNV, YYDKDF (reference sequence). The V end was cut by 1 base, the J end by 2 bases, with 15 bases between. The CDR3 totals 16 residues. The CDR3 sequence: CATSRVEEGAPYEQYF. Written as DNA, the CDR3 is TGTGCCACCAGCAGAGTTGAGGAGGGGGCTCCCTACGAGCAGTACTTC. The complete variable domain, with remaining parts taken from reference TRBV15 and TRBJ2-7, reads DAMVIQNPRYQVTQFGKPVTLSCSQTLNHNVMYWYQQKSSQAPKLLFHYYDKDFNNEADTPDNFQSRRPNTSFCFLDIRSPGLGDTAMYLCATSRVEEGAPYEQYFGPGTRLTVT.

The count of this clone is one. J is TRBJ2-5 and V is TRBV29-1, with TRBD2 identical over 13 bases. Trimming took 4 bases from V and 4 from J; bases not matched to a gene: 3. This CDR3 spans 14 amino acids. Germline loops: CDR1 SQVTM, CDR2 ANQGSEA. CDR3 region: CSVGLAGGTETQYF. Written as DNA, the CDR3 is TGCAGCGTTGGACTAGCGGGGGGAACAGAGACCCAGTACTTC.

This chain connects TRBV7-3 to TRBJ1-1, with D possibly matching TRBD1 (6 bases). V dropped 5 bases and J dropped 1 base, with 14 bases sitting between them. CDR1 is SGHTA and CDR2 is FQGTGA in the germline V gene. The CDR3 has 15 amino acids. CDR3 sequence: CASSIWGGQNTEAFF. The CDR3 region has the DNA TGTGCCAGCAGCATCTGGGGGGGGCAGAACACTGAAGCTTTCTTT.

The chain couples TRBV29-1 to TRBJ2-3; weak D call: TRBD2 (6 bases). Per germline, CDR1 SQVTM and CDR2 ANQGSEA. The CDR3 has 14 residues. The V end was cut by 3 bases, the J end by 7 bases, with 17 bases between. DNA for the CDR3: TGCAGCGTTGAGACTTTGACTAGACAGAATACGCAGTATTTT. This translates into CSVETLTRQNTQYF.

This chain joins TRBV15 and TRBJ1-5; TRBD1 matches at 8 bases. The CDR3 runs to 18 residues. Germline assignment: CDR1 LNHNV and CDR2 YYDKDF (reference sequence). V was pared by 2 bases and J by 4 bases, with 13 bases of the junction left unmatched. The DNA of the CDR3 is TGTGCCACCAGCAGACACGAACTAGGGACAGGACATAATCAGCCCCAGCATTTT. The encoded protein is CATSRHELGTGHNQPQHF. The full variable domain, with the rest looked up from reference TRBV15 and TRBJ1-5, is DAMVIQNPRYQVTQFGKPVTLSCSQTLNHNVMYWYQQKSSQAPKLLFHYYDKDFNNEADTPDNFQSRRPNTSFCFLDIRSPGLGDTAMYLCATSRHELGTGHNQPQHFGDGTRLSIL.

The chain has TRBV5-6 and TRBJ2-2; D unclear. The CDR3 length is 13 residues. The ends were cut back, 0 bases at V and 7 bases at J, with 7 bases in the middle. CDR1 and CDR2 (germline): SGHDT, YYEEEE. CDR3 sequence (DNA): TGTGCCAGCAGCTTGGGGAGTGGCGGGGAGCTGTTTTTT. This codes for CASSLGSGGELFF.

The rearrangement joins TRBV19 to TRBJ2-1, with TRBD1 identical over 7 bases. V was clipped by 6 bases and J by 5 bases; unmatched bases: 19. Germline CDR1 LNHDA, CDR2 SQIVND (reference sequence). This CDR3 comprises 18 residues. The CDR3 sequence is CASRQDRDPGRENNEQFF. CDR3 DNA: TGTGCCAGTAGACAAGACAGGGATCCGGGACGCGAAAACAATGAGCAGTTCTTC.

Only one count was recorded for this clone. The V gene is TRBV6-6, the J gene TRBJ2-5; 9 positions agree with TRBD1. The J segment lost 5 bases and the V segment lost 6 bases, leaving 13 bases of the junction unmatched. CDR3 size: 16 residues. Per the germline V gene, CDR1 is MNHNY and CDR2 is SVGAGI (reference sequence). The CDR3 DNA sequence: TGTGCCAGCAGCCAGGCTGACAGGGGGAGTGGGGAGACCCAGTACTTC. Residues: CASSQADRGSGETQYF.

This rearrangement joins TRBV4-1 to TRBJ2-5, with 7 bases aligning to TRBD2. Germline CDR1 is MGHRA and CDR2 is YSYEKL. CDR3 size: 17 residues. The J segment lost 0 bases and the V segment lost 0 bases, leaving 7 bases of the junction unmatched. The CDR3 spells CASSQDSWGGNQETQYF. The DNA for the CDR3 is TGCGCCAGCAGCCAAGATTCGTGGGGGGGTAACCAAGAGACCCAGTACTTC.

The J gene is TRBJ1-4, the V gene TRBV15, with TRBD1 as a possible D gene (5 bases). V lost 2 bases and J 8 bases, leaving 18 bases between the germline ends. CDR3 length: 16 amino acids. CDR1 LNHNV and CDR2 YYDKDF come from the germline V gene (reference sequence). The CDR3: CATSRKQDPGPEKLFF. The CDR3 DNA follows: TGTGCCACCAGCAGAAAACAGGATCCCGGGCCGGAAAAACTGTTTTTT. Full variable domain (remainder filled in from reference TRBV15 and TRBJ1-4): DAMVIQNPRYQVTQFGKPVTLSCSQTLNHNVMYWYQQKSSQAPKLLFHYYDKDFNNEADTPDNFQSRRPNTSFCFLDIRSPGLGDTAMYLCATSRKQDPGPEKLFFGSGTQLSVL.

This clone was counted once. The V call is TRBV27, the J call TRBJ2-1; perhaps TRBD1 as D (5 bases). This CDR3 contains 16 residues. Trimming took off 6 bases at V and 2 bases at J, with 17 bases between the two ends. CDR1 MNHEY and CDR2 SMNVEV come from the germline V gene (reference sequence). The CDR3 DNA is TGTGCCAGCAGCCCCATCACAGGTTCACCCTACAATGAGCAGTTCTTC. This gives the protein CASSPITGSPYNEQFF.

The CDR3 region is CATSEQPFETQYF. The CDR3 DNA sequence: TGTGCCACCAGCGAACAACCTTTTGAGACCCAGTACTTC. This sequence joins TRBV15 and TRBJ2-5; D unresolved. The germline gives CDR1 LNHNV, CDR2 YYDKDF (reference sequence). Trimming took 5 bases from V and 5 from J, leaving 12 bases between them. This CDR3 is built from 13 residues.

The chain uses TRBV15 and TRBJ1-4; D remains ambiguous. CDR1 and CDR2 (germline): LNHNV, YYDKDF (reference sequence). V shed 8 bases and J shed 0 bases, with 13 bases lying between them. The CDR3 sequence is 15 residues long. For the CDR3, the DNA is TGTGCCACCGCGGGCAGAGAACCAACTAATGAAAAACTGTTTTTT. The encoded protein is CATAGREPTNEKLFF. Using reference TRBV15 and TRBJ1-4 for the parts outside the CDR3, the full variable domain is DAMVIQNPRYQVTQFGKPVTLSCSQTLNHNVMYWYQQKSSQAPKLLFHYYDKDFNNEADTPDNFQSRRPNTSFCFLDIRSPGLGDTAMYLCATAGREPTNEKLFFGSGTQLSVL.

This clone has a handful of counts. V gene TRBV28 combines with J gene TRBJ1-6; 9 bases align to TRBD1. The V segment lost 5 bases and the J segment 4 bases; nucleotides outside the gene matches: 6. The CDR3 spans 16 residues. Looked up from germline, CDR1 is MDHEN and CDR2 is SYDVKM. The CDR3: CASSNRGRPYNSPLHF. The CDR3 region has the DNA TGTGCCAGCAGTAACAGGGGGCGACCTTATAATTCACCCCTCCACTTT.

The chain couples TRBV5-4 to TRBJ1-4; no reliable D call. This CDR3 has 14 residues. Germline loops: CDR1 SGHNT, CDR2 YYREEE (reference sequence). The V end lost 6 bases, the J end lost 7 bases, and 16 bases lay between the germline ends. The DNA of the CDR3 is TGTGCCAGCACCATGGGTCAGGAGGTTGAAAAACTGTTTTTT. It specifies CASTMGQEVEKLFF.

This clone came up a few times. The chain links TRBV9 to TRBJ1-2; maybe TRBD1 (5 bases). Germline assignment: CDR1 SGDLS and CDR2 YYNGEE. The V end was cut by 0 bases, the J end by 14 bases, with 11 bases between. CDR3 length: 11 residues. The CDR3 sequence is CASSVEDKKTF. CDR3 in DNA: TGTGCCAGCAGCGTAGAGGACAAAAAAACCTTC.

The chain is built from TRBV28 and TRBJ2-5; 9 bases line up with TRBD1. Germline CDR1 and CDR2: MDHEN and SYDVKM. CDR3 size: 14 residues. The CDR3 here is CATGQGLGQETQYF. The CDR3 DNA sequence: TGTGCAACGGGACAGGGATTGGGCCAAGAGACCCAGTACTTC.

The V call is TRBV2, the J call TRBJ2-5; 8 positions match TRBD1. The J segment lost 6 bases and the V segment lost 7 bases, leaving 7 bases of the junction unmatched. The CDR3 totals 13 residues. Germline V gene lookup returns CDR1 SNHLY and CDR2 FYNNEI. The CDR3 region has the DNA TGTGCCAGCATTCTTACAGGGGGAAAGACCCAGTACTTC. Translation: CASILTGGKTQYF.

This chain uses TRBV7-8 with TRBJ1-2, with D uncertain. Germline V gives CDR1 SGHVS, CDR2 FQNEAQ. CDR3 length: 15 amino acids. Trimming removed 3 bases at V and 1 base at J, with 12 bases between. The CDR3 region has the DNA TGTGCCAGCAGCTTCCCCTTCCCGGGTAACTATGGCTACACCTTC. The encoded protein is CASSFPFPGNYGYTF. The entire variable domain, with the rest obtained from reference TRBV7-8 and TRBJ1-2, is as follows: GAGVSQSPRYKVAKRGQDVALRCDPISGHVSLFWYQQALGQGPEFLTYFQNEAQLDKSGLPSDRFFAERPEGSVSTLKIQRTQQEDSAVYLCASSFPFPGNYGYTFGSGTRLTVV.

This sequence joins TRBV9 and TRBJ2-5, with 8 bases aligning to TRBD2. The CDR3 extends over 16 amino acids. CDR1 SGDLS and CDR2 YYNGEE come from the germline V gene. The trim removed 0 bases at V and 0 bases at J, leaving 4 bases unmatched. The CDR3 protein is CASSVGAGGHQETQYF. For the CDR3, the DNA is TGTGCCAGCAGCGTAGGCGCGGGGGGACACCAAGAGACCCAGTACTTC.